There are a few counts of the clone carrying this TCR beta chain. Its cognate antigen is unknown. This sample stems from a study of type 1 regulatory T cells. Turning to the study itself: An in vitro protocol generated T-allo10, a Tr1-enriched, alloantigen-specific CD4 T cell product.

MiXCR, applied by TCRdb to the reads, yields one record per CDR3 protein. Of approximately 42,000 distinct CDR3 sequences in the sample, about 12% were seen once. CDR1 and CDR2 from the germline V gene are SGHAT and FQNNGV. The trim removed 4 bases at V and 4 bases at J, leaving 5 bases unmatched. The CDR3 has 14 residues. General study findings and limits: Compared with non-type 1 regulatory T cells, type 1 regulatory T cells showed a more restricted TCR repertoire.

This TCR came from a human donor in good health. The rearrangement uses TRBV11-2 and TRBJ2-5, with TRBD1 matching over 8 bases. The sample comprised cultured non-Tr1 T cells, either the whole culture or a sorted T cell fraction (not recorded which). The chain's CDR3 is CASSSQGARETQYF. CDR3 nucleotide sequence: TGTGCCAGCAGCTCGCAGGGGGCTCGAGAGACCCAGTACTTC. Complete variable domain (other parts from reference TRBV11-2 and TRBJ2-5): EAGVAQSPRYKIIEKRQSVAFWCNPISGHATLYWYQQILGQGPKLLIQFQNNGVVDDSQLPKDRFSAERLKGVDSTLKIQPAKLEDSAVYLCASSSQGARETQYFGPGTRLLVL.